This T cell receptor (beta chain) appears in the sequencing data of a study of blood T cells in healthy people across ages. General study results and limits: Older age went with lower TCR beta diversity per million T cells, in a roughly linear way.

Roughly 9.2 milliliters was the volume of peripheral blood drawn from each donor. This clonotype has ten or more counts. The target antigen is unknown. V lost 3 bases, J lost 4 bases, and 10 bases stayed unmatched. This CDR3 has 17 residues. Germline CDR1 and CDR2: KGHSH and LQKENI. With a J-beta primer mix and a sample-barcoded 5' primer, a second PCR ran about 7 to 11 cycles. A template-switch adaptor with 12 random nucleotides tagged each cDNA molecule. TCRdb reprocessed the 5' RACE reads via MiXCR and lists one record per CDR3 protein. In the table there are 600,000 or so distinct CDR3 sequences, about 30% of which are singletons.

Sequences were obtained from blood. The origin of this receptor is a woman aged 80 or over in good health. The chain links TRBV18 to TRBJ2-1; TRBD1 aligns across 9 bases. The CDR3 is CASSPPGTGKIYNEQFF. As DNA, the CDR3 is TGTGCCAGCTCACCTCCCGGGACAGGGAAAATATACAATGAGCAGTTCTTC. Using reference TRBV18 and TRBJ2-1 for the parts outside the CDR3, the full variable domain is NAGVMQNPRHLVRRRGQEARLRCSPMKGHSHVYWYRQLPEEGLKFMVYLQKENIIDESGMPKERFSAEFPKEGPSILRIQQVVRGDSAAYFCASSPPGTGKIYNEQFFGPGTRLTVL.